This is a list of T cell receptor beta chains from one sample in a study of T-cell reconstitution after alpha-beta-depleted transplantation in children. TCRdb reprocessed the PCR reads with MiXCR, giving one entry per CDR3 protein. The sample records fewer than 200,000 distinct CDR3 sequences, approximately 6.8% being singletons. The source material was PBMCs from the stem cell graft donor, sampled from the stem cell graft. The receptors shown here come from a human donor who donated a stem cell graft to a child with Wiskott-Aldrich syndrome. The CDR3 runs from the conserved cysteine through the conserved F or W. A D gene is named only where the DNA matches it firmly. Only part of the rows carry a size: once, few, many, or a class if the clone is expanded.

V: TRBV5-1
size: many
D: NA
J: TRBJ2-7
DNA: TGCGCCAGCAGCTTGGAGACGGACTTCTACGAGCAGTACTTC
CDR3: CASSLETDFYEQYF

V: TRBV20-1
size: few
D: TRBD2
J: TRBJ2-7
DNA: TGCAGTGCTAGAATGTATACTAGCGGGAGTTCCTACGAGCAGTACTTC
CDR3: CSARMYTSGSSYEQYF

V: TRBV7-9
size: many
D: NA
J: TRBJ1-1
DNA: TGTGCCAGCAGCTTAGAAGGGGGACTTGAAGCTTTCTTT
CDR3: CASSLEGGLEAFF

V: TRBV6-2/TRBV6-3
size: few
D: NA
J: TRBJ2-5
DNA: TGTGCCAGCATCGGACGGACAAATCAAGAGACCCAGTACTTC
CDR3: CASIGRTNQETQYF

V: TRBV12-3/TRBV12-4
size: many
D: TRBD1
J: TRBJ1-1
DNA: TGTGCCAGCAGTTTTGGGACAGGGACTGAAGCTTTCTTT
CDR3: CASSFGTGTEAFF

V: TRBV7-2
size: NA
D: NA
J: TRBJ2-1
DNA: TGTGCCAGCAGCTTAGCCCTGGGTGAGCAGTTCTTC
CDR3: CASSLALGEQFF

V: TRBV4-1
size: few
D: TRBD2
J: TRBJ2-2
DNA: TGCGCCAGCAGCCTTTGGCGGGGGGTCGCGAACACCGGGGAGCTGTTTTTT
CDR3: CASSLWRGVANTGELFF

V: TRBV3-1
size: few
D: NA
J: TRBJ1-1
DNA: TGTGCCAGCAGCTTCGCACACACTGAAGCTTTCTTT
CDR3: CASSFAHTEAFF

V: TRBV12-3/TRBV12-4
size: NA
D: NA
J: TRBJ1-2
DNA: TGTGCCAGCAGTTACCGAAGGGCCTATGGCTACACCTTC
CDR3: CASSYRRAYGYTF

V: TRBV27
size: many
D: NA
J: TRBJ1-6
DNA: TGTGCCAGCACCCACACGGGCGGCAATTCACCCCTCCACTTT
CDR3: CASTHTGGNSPLHF

V: TRBV6-1
size: many
D: NA
J: TRBJ2-7
DNA: TGTGCCAGCAGCGAAGGGAGCTCCTACGAGCAGTACTTC
CDR3: CASSEGSSYEQYF

V: TRBV6-1
size: many
D: NA
J: TRBJ2-4
DNA: TGTGCCAGCAGTGATCGACACCACCTAGCCAAAAACATTCAGTACTTC
CDR3: CASSDRHHLAKNIQYF

V: TRBV2
size: few
D: TRBD1
J: TRBJ1-5
DNA: TGTGCCAGCTGGTTCGGGACAGGGAAAATTTATAGCAATCAGCCCCAGCATTTT
CDR3: CASWFGTGKIYSNQPQHF

V: TRBV12-3/TRBV12-4
size: many
D: NA
J: TRBJ2-1
DNA: TGTGCCAGCGGCCGGGCACGAGAAGATAATGAGCAGTTCTTC
CDR3: CASGRAREDNEQFF

V: TRBV4-1
size: many
D: TRBD2
J: TRBJ2-1
DNA: TGCGCCAGCAGCCAGATTGGGGGCGGGAGGAACAATGAGCAGTTCTTC
CDR3: CASSQIGGGRNNEQFF

V: TRBV20-1
size: many
D: NA
J: TRBJ1-5
DNA: TGCAGTGCTCTGACAGTTAGCAATCAGCCCCAGCATTTT
CDR3: CSALTVSNQPQHF

V: TRBV7-2
size: NA
D: TRBD2
J: TRBJ2-7
DNA: TGTGCCAGCAGCTTAGCACTAGCGGGGGTACCCCCCCACGAGCAGTACTTC
CDR3: CASSLALAGVPPHEQYF

V: TRBV20-1
size: few
D: TRBD1
J: TRBJ2-1
DNA: TGCTGTGCTAGAGATTTAGGACAGGGGGCCTCCTACAATGAGCAGTTCTTC
CDR3: CCARDLGQGASYNEQFF

V: TRBV6-2/TRBV6-3
size: NA
D: NA
J: TRBJ1-5
DNA: TGTGCCAGCAGTCCGGGAAATCAGCCCCAGCATTTT
CDR3: CASSPGNQPQHF

V: TRBV20-1
size: many
D: NA
J: TRBJ1-1
DNA: TGCAGTGCTAGCAGGCAGCCCAACACTGAAGCTTTCTTT
CDR3: CSASRQPNTEAFF

V: TRBV24-1
size: NA
D: NA
J: TRBJ1-4
DNA: TGTGCCACCAGCGGCAGGGACAATGAAAAACTGTTTTTT
CDR3: CATSGRDNEKLFF

V: TRBV12-3/TRBV12-4
size: few
D: TRBD1
J: TRBJ1-2
DNA: TGTGCCAGCTTCGGACAGGGAAATGATGGCTACACCTTC
CDR3: CASFGQGNDGYTF

V: TRBV24-1
size: few
D: NA
J: TRBJ2-1
DNA: TGTGCCACCAGTGATGTCGTTGCGGGACCCCGGGCCAATGAGCAGTTCTTC
CDR3: CATSDVVAGPRANEQFF

V: TRBV12-3/TRBV12-4
size: many
D: NA
J: TRBJ1-2
DNA: TGTGCCAGCAGTTTTTCACGGGGAGGAGGCTACACCTTC
CDR3: CASSFSRGGGYTF

V: TRBV10-3
size: many
D: NA
J: TRBJ2-7
DNA: TGTGCCATCAGTGAGGAAGGGGGGTCCGAGCAGTACTTC
CDR3: CAISEEGGSEQYF

V: TRBV6-1
size: few
D: TRBD2
J: TRBJ2-1
DNA: TGTGCCAGCAGTACGGGAGGCCCCTACAATGAGCAGTTCTTC
CDR3: CASSTGGPYNEQFF

V: TRBV6-2/TRBV6-3
size: many
D: NA
J: TRBJ2-7
DNA: TGTGCCAGCACTAAGGAGGACCAATTCTACGAGCAGTACTTC
CDR3: CASTKEDQFYEQYF

V: TRBV12-3/TRBV12-4
size: many
D: NA
J: TRBJ1-1
DNA: TGTGCCAGCACCCGGGATATGAACACTGAAGCTTTCTTT
CDR3: CASTRDMNTEAFF

V: TRBV20-1
size: many
D: TRBD1
J: TRBJ1-5
DNA: TGCAGTGCCAGACGGACAGGGGGAATCAATCAGCCCCAGCATTTT
CDR3: CSARRTGGINQPQHF

V: TRBV5-5
size: many
D: NA
J: TRBJ2-7
DNA: TGTGCCAGCAGCTTGGACTTAGTTGTCGAGCAGTACTTC
CDR3: CASSLDLVVEQYF

V: TRBV11-2
size: many
D: NA
J: TRBJ2-1
DNA: TGTGCCAGCAGCCCCTTAGTCCTGAAAAATGAGCAGTTCTTC
CDR3: CASSPLVLKNEQFF

V: TRBV12-3/TRBV12-4
size: many
D: NA
J: TRBJ2-4
DNA: TGTGCCAGCAGTCCTCAGGGTATTCCAAACATTCAGTACTTC
CDR3: CASSPQGIPNIQYF

V: TRBV19
size: many
D: NA
J: TRBJ2-3
DNA: TGTGCCAGTAGTATCCCGATAGCAGATACGCAGTATTTT
CDR3: CASSIPIADTQYF

V: TRBV7-8
size: many
D: NA
J: TRBJ2-2
DNA: TGTGCCAGCAGCTTAATAGTGACACAGGGGAACACCGGGGAGCTGTTTTTT
CDR3: CASSLIVTQGNTGELFF

V: TRBV6-1
size: NA
D: TRBD1
J: TRBJ2-6
DNA: TGTGCCAGCAGCCTTTTCCAGACAGGGGTAGTGACTGGGGCCAACGTCCTGACTTTC
CDR3: CASSLFQTGVVTGANVLTF

V: TRBV29-1
size: few
D: NA
J: TRBJ2-1
DNA: TGCAGCGCAGGGGGGTCTCGGAATGAGCAGTTCTTC
CDR3: CSAGGSRNEQFF

V: TRBV20-1
size: many
D: NA
J: TRBJ2-3
DNA: TGCAGTGCTAGAGGGCCCTTGGCCACAGATACGCAGTATTTT
CDR3: CSARGPLATDTQYF

V: TRBV14
size: NA
D: NA
J: TRBJ1-6
DNA: TGTGCCAGCAGCCAAGTAGAGGGAGGGAATTCACCCCTCCACTTT
CDR3: CASSQVEGGNSPLHF

V: TRBV20-1
size: many
D: TRBD1
J: TRBJ2-5
DNA: TGCAGTGCTAGAGATAACAGGGGGGAGACCCAGTACTTC
CDR3: CSARDNRGETQYF

V: TRBV10-3
size: few
D: TRBD2
J: TRBJ2-1
DNA: TGTGCCATCAGTGACCCGGGACTAGCGGATTACAATGAGCAGTTCTTC
CDR3: CAISDPGLADYNEQFF

V: TRBV20-1
size: many
D: NA
J: TRBJ1-4
DNA: TGCAGTGCCCTGGGAGGGATGGTTTCGGAACTGTTTTTT
CDR3: CSALGGMVSELFF

V: TRBV19
size: NA
D: NA
J: TRBJ1-2
DNA: TGTGCCAGTAATTCAGAATCCGGGGTGCCCTACACCTTC
CDR3: CASNSESGVPYTF

V: TRBV29-1
size: NA
D: TRBD1
J: TRBJ1-5
DNA: TGCAGCGTTAAGGCGGGACAGGGGGCTCAGCCCCAGCATTTT
CDR3: CSVKAGQGAQPQHF

V: TRBV5-1
size: many
D: TRBD1
J: TRBJ1-2
DNA: TGCGCCAGCAGCTCTAAGACAGGGGGATCCAACTATGGCTACACCTTC
CDR3: CASSSKTGGSNYGYTF

V: TRBV3-1
size: NA
D: TRBD2
J: TRBJ2-7
DNA: TGTGCCAGCAGCCAGGCGACTAGCGGAACCTCCTACGAGCAGTACTTC
CDR3: CASSQATSGTSYEQYF

V: TRBV20-1
size: many
D: NA
J: TRBJ2-7
DNA: TGCAGTGCTTCCCTAGTATTGTCAGGTCCATCCTACGAGCAGTACTTC
CDR3: CSASLVLSGPSYEQYF

V: TRBV25-1
size: many
D: NA
J: TRBJ1-4
DNA: TGTGCCAGCAGTGCCCTTGGAGGGTTGGAAAAACTGTTTTTT
CDR3: CASSALGGLEKLFF

V: TRBV7-9
size: few
D: NA
J: TRBJ1-1
DNA: TGTGCCAGCAGCTTAGCTTTTGGGGGGAACACTGAAGCTTTCTTT
CDR3: CASSLAFGGNTEAFF

V: TRBV27
size: NA
D: NA
J: TRBJ1-2
DNA: TGTGCCAGCAGTTTACGACTGGACATCTATGGCTACACCTTC
CDR3: CASSLRLDIYGYTF

V: TRBV6-6
size: many
D: NA
J: TRBJ2-3
DNA: TGTGCCAGCAGACCCCGGGGCACAGATACGCAGTATTTT
CDR3: CASRPRGTDTQYF

V: TRBV12-3/TRBV12-4
size: many
D: TRBD1
J: TRBJ2-2
DNA: TGTGCCAGCAGTTCCGGGACAGGGACCGGGGAGCTGTTTTTT
CDR3: CASSSGTGTGELFF

V: TRBV10-3
size: many
D: TRBD1
J: TRBJ1-5
DNA: TGTGCCACCGGGGACAGCTATAGCAATCAGCCCCAGCATTTT
CDR3: CATGDSYSNQPQHF

V: TRBV3-1
size: NA
D: NA
J: TRBJ1-5
DNA: TGTGCCAGCAGCCAAGGGCAGCACAATCAGCCCCAGCATTTT
CDR3: CASSQGQHNQPQHF